This entry features one TCR beta chain sequence. Antigen: not known. Every immunoSEQ plate was one replicate of a subset's evenly spread DNA. TCRdb's copy holds only in-frame clones and misses some; the assay was immunoSEQ multiplex PCR. The table shows approximately 2.3 million clones, with 93% occurring only once. The entry originates in a study of shared clonotypes between healthy human individuals. Across the study: The study drew on a couple of women and a few men aged 18 to 49 as donors.

CD45RA-negative memory and CD45RA+ naive subsets were split from the CD4+ cells. Notes on the study in general: Relative to clonotypes present in all four donors, those not shared had lower generation probabilities.

Specimen: naive CD4+ T cells from PBMCs. Subset given: CD45RA+ positively selected. The TCR originated in a man between 18 and 35 years old in good health. Some clones in this sample may be carry-over from other donors' samples.

The CDR3 region has the DNA TGTGCCAGCAGCAGGACAGGGTGGAACACTGAAGCTTTCTTT. Its translation is CASSRTGWNTEAFF. This chain links TRBV5-6 with TRBJ1-1, with 8 bases that match TRBD1. CDR1 is SGHDT and CDR2 is YYEEEE in the germline V gene. V shed 4 bases and J 1 base; nucleotides not matched to a gene: 3. CDR3 length: 14 residues.